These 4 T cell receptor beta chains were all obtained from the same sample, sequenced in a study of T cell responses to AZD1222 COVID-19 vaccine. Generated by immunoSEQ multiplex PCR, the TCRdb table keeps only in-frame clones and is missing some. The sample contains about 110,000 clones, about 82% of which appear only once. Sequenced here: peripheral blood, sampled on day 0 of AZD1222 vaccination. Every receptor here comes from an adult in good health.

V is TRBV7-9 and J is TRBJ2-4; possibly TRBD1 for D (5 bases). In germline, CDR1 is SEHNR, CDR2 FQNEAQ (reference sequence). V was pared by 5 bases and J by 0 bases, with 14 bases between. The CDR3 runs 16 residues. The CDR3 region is CASSRDSDIAKNIQYF. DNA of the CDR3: TGTGCCAGCAGCAGAGACAGTGATATAGCCAAAAACATTCAGTACTTC.

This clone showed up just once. This CDR3 is CASRQGLVTDTQYF. The DNA for the CDR3 is TGCGCCAGCAGACAGGGCTTAGTCACAGATACGCAGTATTTT. This chain joins TRBV5-1 and TRBJ2-3; D is possibly TRBD1 (6 bases). The CDR3 runs to 14 residues. The germline V gene encodes CDR1 SGHRS and CDR2 YFSETQ. V gave up 5 bases and J gave up 2 bases, with 12 bases separating them.

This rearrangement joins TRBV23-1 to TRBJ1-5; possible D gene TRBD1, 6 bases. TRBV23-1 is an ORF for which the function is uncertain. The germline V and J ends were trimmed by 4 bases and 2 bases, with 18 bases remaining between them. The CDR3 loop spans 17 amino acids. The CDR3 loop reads CASSRGRGLWGNQPQHF. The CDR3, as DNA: TGCGCCAGCAGTCGGGGCAGGGGCCTTTGGGGCAATCAGCCCCAGCATTTT.

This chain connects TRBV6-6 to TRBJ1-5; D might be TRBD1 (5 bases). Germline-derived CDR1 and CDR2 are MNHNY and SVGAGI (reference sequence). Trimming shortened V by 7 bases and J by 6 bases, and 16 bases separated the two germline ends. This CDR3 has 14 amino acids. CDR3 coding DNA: TGTGCCAGCACCCCCGGGCAGGGAATTCAGCCCCAGCATTTT. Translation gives CASTPGQGIQPQHF.